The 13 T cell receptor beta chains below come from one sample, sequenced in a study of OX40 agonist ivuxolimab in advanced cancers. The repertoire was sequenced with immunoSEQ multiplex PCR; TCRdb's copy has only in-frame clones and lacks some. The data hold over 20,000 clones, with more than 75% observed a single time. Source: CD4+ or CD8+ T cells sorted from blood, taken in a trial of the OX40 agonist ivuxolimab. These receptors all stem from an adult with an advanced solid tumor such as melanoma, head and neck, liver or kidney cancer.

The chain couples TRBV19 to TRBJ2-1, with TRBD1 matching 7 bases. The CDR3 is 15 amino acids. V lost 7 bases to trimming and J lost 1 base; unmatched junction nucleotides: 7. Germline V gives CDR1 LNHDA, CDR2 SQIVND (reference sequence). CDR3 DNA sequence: TGTGCCAGTACCTTTAGACAGGGATCCTACAATGAGCAGTTCTTC. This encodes CASTFRQGSYNEQFF.

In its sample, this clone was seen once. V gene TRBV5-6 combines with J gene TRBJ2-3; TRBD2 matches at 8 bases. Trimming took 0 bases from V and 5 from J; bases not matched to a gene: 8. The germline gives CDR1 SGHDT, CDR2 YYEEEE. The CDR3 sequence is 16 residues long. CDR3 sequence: CASSLAAGGAGDTQYF. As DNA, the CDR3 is TGTGCCAGCAGCTTGGCCGCCGGGGGGGCTGGAGATACGCAGTATTTT.

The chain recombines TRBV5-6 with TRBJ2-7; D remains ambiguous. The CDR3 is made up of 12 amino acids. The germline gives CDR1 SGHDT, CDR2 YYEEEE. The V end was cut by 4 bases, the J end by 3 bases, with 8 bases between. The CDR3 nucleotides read TGTGCCAGCAGCCGGATGGACTACGAGCAGTACTTC. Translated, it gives CASSRMDYEQYF.

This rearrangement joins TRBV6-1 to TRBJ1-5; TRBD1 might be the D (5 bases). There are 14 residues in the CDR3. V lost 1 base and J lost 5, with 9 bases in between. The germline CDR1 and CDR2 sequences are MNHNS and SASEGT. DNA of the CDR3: TGTGCCAGCAGTGAAGGCCAGGGACATCAGCCCCAGCATTTT. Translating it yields CASSEGQGHQPQHF.

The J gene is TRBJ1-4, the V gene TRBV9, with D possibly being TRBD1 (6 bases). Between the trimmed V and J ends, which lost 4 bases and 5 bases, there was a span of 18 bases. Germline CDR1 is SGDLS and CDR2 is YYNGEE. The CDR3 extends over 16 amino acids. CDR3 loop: CASSPEGGHQNEKLFF. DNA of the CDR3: TGTGCCAGCAGCCCGGAGGGGGGACACCAGAATGAAAAACTGTTTTTT.

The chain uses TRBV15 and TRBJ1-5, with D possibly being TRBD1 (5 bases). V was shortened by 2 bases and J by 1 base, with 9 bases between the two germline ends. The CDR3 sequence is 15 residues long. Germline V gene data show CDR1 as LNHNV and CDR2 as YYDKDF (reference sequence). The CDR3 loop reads CATSRLRGSNQPQHF. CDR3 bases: TGTGCCACCAGCAGATTAAGGGGAAGCAATCAGCCCCAGCATTTT.

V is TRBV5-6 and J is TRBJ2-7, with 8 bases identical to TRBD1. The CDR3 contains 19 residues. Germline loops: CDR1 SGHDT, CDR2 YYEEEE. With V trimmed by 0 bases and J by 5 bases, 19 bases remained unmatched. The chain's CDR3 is CASSLGFRTGMGPGDEQYF. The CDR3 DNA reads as TGTGCCAGCAGCTTGGGTTTTCGGACAGGGATGGGGCCGGGGGACGAGCAGTACTTC.

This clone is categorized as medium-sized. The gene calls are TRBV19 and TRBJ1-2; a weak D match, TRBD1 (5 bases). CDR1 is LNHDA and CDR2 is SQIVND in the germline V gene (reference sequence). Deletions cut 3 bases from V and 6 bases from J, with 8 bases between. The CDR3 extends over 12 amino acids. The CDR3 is CASSIGADGYTF. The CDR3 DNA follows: TGTGCCAGTAGTATCGGGGCAGATGGCTACACCTTC.

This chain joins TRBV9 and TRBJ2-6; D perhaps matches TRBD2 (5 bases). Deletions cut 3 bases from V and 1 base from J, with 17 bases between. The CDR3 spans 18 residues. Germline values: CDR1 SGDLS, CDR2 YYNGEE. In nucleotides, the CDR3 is TGTGCCAGCAGCGAAACCCCGGGGTCAATATCTGGGGCCAACGTCCTGACTTTC. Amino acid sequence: CASSETPGSISGANVLTF.

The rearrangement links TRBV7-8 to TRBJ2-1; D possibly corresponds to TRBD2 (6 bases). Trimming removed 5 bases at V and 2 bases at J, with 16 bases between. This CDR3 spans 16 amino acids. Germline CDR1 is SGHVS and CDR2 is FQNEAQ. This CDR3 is CASSRDWGVPYNEQFF. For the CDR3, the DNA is TGTGCCAGCAGCCGGGATTGGGGGGTACCCTACAATGAGCAGTTCTTC.

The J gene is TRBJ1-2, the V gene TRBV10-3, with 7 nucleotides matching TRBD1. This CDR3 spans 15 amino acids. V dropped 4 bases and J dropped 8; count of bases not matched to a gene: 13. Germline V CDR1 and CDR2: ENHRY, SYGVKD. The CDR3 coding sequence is TGTGCCATCAGTGGCGAGGACAGGACCCTAGGGGGCTACACCTTC. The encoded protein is CAISGEDRTLGGYTF.

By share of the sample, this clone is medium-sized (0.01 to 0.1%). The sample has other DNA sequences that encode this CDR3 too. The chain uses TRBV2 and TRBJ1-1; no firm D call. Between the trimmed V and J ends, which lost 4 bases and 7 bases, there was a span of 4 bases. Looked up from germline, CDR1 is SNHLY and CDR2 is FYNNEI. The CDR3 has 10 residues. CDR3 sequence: CASSVGEAFF. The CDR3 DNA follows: TGTGCCAGCAGTGTCGGTGAAGCTTTCTTT.

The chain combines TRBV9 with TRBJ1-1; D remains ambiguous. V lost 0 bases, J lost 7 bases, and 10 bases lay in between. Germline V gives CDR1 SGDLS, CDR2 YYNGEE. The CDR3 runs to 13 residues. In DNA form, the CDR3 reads TGTGCCAGCAGCGTAGTTCGGGAGGGTGAAGCTTTCTTT. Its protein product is CASSVVREGEAFF.